These 32 T cell receptor beta chains originate from one sample sequenced in a study of cytomegalovirus exposure and HLA in healthy donors. Data came from immunoSEQ multiplex PCR; TCRdb stores just in-frame clones and leaves some out. This table holds 200,000 to 250,000 clones, 85% to 90% found once. The sample consisted of PBMCs. The source of these receptors is a man aged 18 to 29 in good health and CMV-seronegative.

DNA for the CDR3: TGCAGCGTAACGATTACCACAGCCTACGAGCAGTACTTC. This gives the protein CSVTITTAYEQYF. This sequence joins TRBV29-1 and TRBJ2-7; D unresolved. Trimming took off 6 bases at V and 2 bases at J, with 14 bases between the two ends. Germline loops: CDR1 SQVTM, CDR2 ANQGSEA. The CDR3 is 13 residues long.

As regards this clone: Other DNA sequences in this specimen translate into the identical CDR3. This sequence joins TRBV6-5 and TRBJ2-2; a weak D match, TRBD2 (5 bases). The CDR3 has 13 amino acids. Trimming removed 3 bases at V and 5 bases at J, with 7 bases between. Germline V gene lookup returns CDR1 MNHEY and CDR2 SVGAGI. CDR3 nucleotides: TGTGCCAGCAGTTATCGGGGTACCGGGGAGCTGTTTTTT. Amino acids: CASSYRGTGELFF.

The chain recombines TRBV25-1 with TRBJ2-7, with 9 positions matching TRBD1. Trimming cost V 2 bases and J 5 bases; bases outside gene matches: 10. The CDR3 runs 16 residues. CDR1 is MGHDK, CDR2 SYGVNS, per germline. CDR3 sequence: CASSERKGTGGDEQYF. The CDR3 DNA reads TGTGCCAGCAGTGAAAGGAAGGGAACAGGGGGCGACGAGCAGTACTTC.

CDR3 protein: CASSSQNTIYF. The CDR3 coding sequence is TGTGCCAGCAGTTCACAAAACACCATATATTTT. This chain links TRBV28 with TRBJ1-3; D remains ambiguous. Looked up from germline, CDR1 is MDHEN and CDR2 is SYDVKM. This CDR3 is 11 amino acids long. The V end lost 4 bases, the J end lost 6 bases, and 4 bases lay between the germline ends.

This sequence joins TRBV6-6 and TRBJ2-7, with 8 bases aligning to TRBD2. The junction had 6 bases not matched to a gene; V was cut back by 2 bases and J by 3 bases. Germline CDR1 MNHNY, CDR2 SVGAGI (reference sequence). The CDR3 covers 15 residues. In DNA form, the CDR3 reads TGTGCCAGCAGTTACGCGGGGGGTCGGCACTACGAGCAGTACTTC. It codes for CASSYAGGRHYEQYF.

The rearrangement links TRBV4-1 to TRBJ2-7, with D hard to call. V gave up 4 bases and J gave up 0 bases, with 13 bases separating them. Germline CDR1 is MGHRA and CDR2 is YSYEKL. This CDR3 has 15 amino acids. CDR3 protein: CASSPRERSSYEQYF. CDR3 in DNA: TGCGCCAGCAGCCCGAGAGAAAGGAGCTCCTACGAGCAGTACTTC.

The V gene is TRBV6-5, the J gene TRBJ2-5, with 9 bases matching TRBD1. This CDR3 contains 15 residues. V shed 6 bases and J 5 bases; nucleotides not matched to a gene: 10. Germline CDR1 MNHEY, CDR2 SVGAGI. As DNA, the CDR3 is TGTGCCAGCAGCCTGACCGGGACAGGGTATGAGACCCAGTACTTC. Translation: CASSLTGTGYETQYF.

The rearrangement joins TRBV28 to TRBJ1-1; tentatively, D is TRBD1 (5 bases). The CDR3 covers 15 residues. Trimming took off 1 base at V and 4 bases at J, with 13 bases between the two ends. CDR1 and CDR2 (germline): MDHEN, SYDVKM. CDR3 DNA: TGTGCCAGCAGTTTATCGCAGGGTGCGAGCACTGAAGCTTTCTTT. Translating gives CASSLSQGASTEAFF.

The V call is TRBV28, the J call TRBJ2-7, with D possibly TRBD2 on 6 matching bases. Trimming took off 1 base at V and 3 bases at J, with 13 bases between the two ends. The CDR3 has 15 residues. The germline V gene encodes CDR1 MDHEN and CDR2 SYDVKM. The CDR3 coding sequence is TGTGCCAGCAGTTTATTAATTTCCGGGGGCTACGAGCAGTACTTC. Its protein is CASSLLISGGYEQYF.

This clone was recorded once. V gene TRBV9 combines with J gene TRBJ1-2; D might be TRBD1 (6 bases). CDR1 and CDR2 (germline): SGDLS, YYNGEE. Trimming took off 3 bases at V and 1 base at J, with 13 bases between the two ends. The CDR3 consists of 15 residues. The CDR3 DNA follows: TGTGCCAGCAGCGCCCAATACAGGGATAACTATGGCTACACCTTC. This codes for CASSAQYRDNYGYTF.

V usage is TRBV7-2 and J usage is TRBJ2-3; no firm D call. CDR1 is SGHTA and CDR2 is FQGNSA in the germline V gene. The CDR3 spans 16 residues. V dropped 2 bases and J dropped 1 base, with 13 bases sitting between them. In nucleotides, the CDR3 is TGTGCCAGCAGCTTATGGCCTCAAGGAGGCACAGATACGCAGTATTTT. Residues: CASSLWPQGGTDTQYF.

The V and J genes are TRBV4-3 and TRBJ1-2; D is perhaps TRBD1 (6 bases). The CDR3 runs to 16 residues. Germline CDR1 LGHNA, CDR2 YSLEER. Trimming shortened V by 3 bases and J by 7 bases, and 21 bases separated the two germline ends. The CDR3 loop reads CASSHLEGVGEGGYTF. Here the CDR3 DNA reads TGCGCCAGCAGCCACCTCGAGGGGGTAGGGGAAGGTGGCTACACCTTC.

V and J are TRBV9 and TRBJ1-4, with D perhaps TRBD1 (6 bases). CDR3 size: 15 residues. V was pared by 4 bases and J by 4 bases, with 14 bases between. Germline values: CDR1 SGDLS, CDR2 YYNGEE. The CDR3 reads CASSYQQGRNEKLFF. The DNA for the CDR3 is TGTGCCAGCAGCTATCAACAGGGACGTAATGAAAAACTGTTTTTT.

This clone was picked up one time. This likely comes from a read error, as the CDR3 has no conserved phenylalanine or tryptophan at its end. The limits of the CDR3 on the DNA are not certain, so only TCRdb's listed CDR3 is given. V and J are TRBV21-1 and TRBJ2-7; whether TRBD1, the table's D call, matches the DNA was not checked. TRBV21-1 is a pseudogene. The CDR3 has 10 residues if both end residues are counted. CDR3 sequence: CASSKLGQPD.

The chain employs TRBV9 and TRBJ1-1; D gene ambiguous. The CDR3 is 13 amino acids. V shed 0 bases and J shed 0 bases, with 3 bases lying between them. The germline gives CDR1 SGDLS, CDR2 YYNGEE. Here the CDR3 DNA reads TGTGCCAGCAGCGTAGTAATGAACACTGAAGCTTTCTTT. This translates into CASSVVMNTEAFF.

The chain carries TRBV4-1 and TRBJ2-2; 9 nucleotides agree with TRBD2. The CDR3 is made up of 16 amino acids. CDR1 and CDR2 from the germline V gene are MGHRA and YSYEKL. J gave up 9 bases and V 0 bases, and 8 bases lay outside the gene matches. This chain's CDR3 is CASSQDPGAGGWELFF. The DNA of the CDR3 is TGCGCCAGCAGCCAAGATCCGGGAGCGGGGGGCTGGGAGCTGTTTTTT.

The chain uses TRBV9 and TRBJ2-7; D perhaps matches TRBD2 (6 bases). The CDR3 runs 16 residues. The V gene lost 0 bases and the J gene lost 0 bases, with 13 bases spanning the gap. The germline CDR1 and CDR2 sequences are SGDLS and YYNGEE. The CDR3 DNA is TGTGCCAGCAGCGTAGGAAGCGGGCGGGTCTCCTACGAGCAGTACTTC. Amino acids: CASSVGSGRVSYEQYF.

V is TRBV2 and J is TRBJ2-3, with TRBD2 identical over 8 bases. This CDR3 has 16 amino acids. Germline V gene lookup returns CDR1 SNHLY and CDR2 FYNNEI. With 8 bases clipped from V and 2 bases from J, the junction kept 12 bases outside the gene matches. In DNA, the CDR3 is TGTGCCAGCTCCCGAGGAGGAGCGGGAGTCACAGATACGCAGTATTTT. Translation gives CASSRGGAGVTDTQYF.

The chain employs TRBV7-9 and TRBJ2-3; TRBD2 matches 13 bases. This CDR3 comprises 19 residues. V dropped 5 bases and J dropped 3; count of bases not matched to a gene: 14. Germline CDR1 SEHNR, CDR2 FQNEAQ (reference sequence). The CDR3 nucleotides are TGTGCCAGCAGCACGAATCGACTAGCGGGAGGAAAGATTACAGATACGCAGTATTTT. Protein sequence: CASSTNRLAGGKITDTQYF.

The genes are TRBV7-8 and TRBJ2-2, with TRBD2 identical over 11 bases. CDR3 length equals 17 residues. CDR1 and CDR2 (germline): SGHVS, FQNEAQ. V gave up 3 bases and J gave up 5 bases; unmatched junction bases: 8. CDR3 loop: CASSLGVAGGPTGELFF. Here the CDR3 DNA reads TGTGCCAGCAGCTTGGGAGTAGCGGGGGGGCCGACCGGGGAGCTGTTTTTT.

V is TRBV30 and J is TRBJ1-1; D remains ambiguous. Germline assignment: CDR1 GTSNPN and CDR2 SVGIG (reference sequence). V gave up 8 bases and J gave up 3 bases, with 16 bases separating them. The CDR3 totals 13 residues. CDR3 region: CAGGRGLDTEAFF. The CDR3, as DNA: TGTGCCGGAGGGAGAGGGCTAGACACTGAAGCTTTCTTT.

The table lists this clone with a few counts. This chain links TRBV7-2 with TRBJ2-7; TRBD2 matches 12 bases. J lost 2 bases, V lost 5 bases, and 4 bases had no gene match. Germline V CDR1 and CDR2: SGHTA, FQGNSA. The CDR3 runs 15 residues. The CDR3: CASSPLAGGTYEQYF. The CDR3 bases are TGTGCCAGCAGCCCACTAGCGGGAGGCACCTACGAGCAGTACTTC.

The chain uses TRBV15 and TRBJ2-7, with 9 bases matching TRBD1. The CDR3 extends over 16 amino acids. The germline CDR1 and CDR2 sequences are LNHNV and YYDKDF (reference sequence). V gave up 0 bases and J gave up 6 bases; unmatched junction bases: 9. The CDR3 reads CATSREGTGRRGEQYF. CDR3 sequence (DNA): TGTGCCACCAGCAGAGAAGGGACAGGGAGAAGAGGCGAGCAGTACTTC.

The chain uses TRBV11-3 and TRBJ2-3; D is unresolved. The CDR3 totals 13 residues. The V gene's germline CDR1 is SGHNT and CDR2 YENEEA. The V end lost 1 base, the J end lost 2 bases, and 4 bases lay between the germline ends. The CDR3 DNA is TGTGCCAGCAGCTTAGGCTACACAGATACGCAGTATTTT. It specifies CASSLGYTDTQYF.

This clone was seen once. The sample has other DNA sequences that encode this CDR3 too. This chain uses TRBV9 with TRBJ2-5; D is uncertain. V lost 0 bases and J lost 5, with 8 bases in between. CDR1 and CDR2 from the germline V gene are SGDLS and YYNGEE. CDR3 length: 13 amino acids. The CDR3, as DNA: TGTGCCAGCAGCGTAGGCGGCGGCGAGACCCAGTACTTC. Translated, it gives CASSVGGGETQYF. The full variable domain, rest sourced from reference TRBV9 and TRBJ2-5, is DSGVTQTPKHLITATGQRVTLRCSPRSGDLSVYWYQQSLDQGLQFLIQYYNGEERAKGNILERFSAQQFPDLHSELNLSSLELGDSALYFCASSVGGGETQYFGPGTRLLVL.

This clone was picked up a small number of times. The chain recombines TRBV6-5 with TRBJ1-1; D not certain. V lost 0 bases and J lost 1, with 12 bases in between. This CDR3 region has 16 residues. The germline V gene has CDR1 MNHEY and CDR2 SVGAGI. CDR3 sequence: CASSYSIAAPNTEAFF. The CDR3 DNA follows: TGTGCCAGCAGTTACTCGATAGCGGCACCGAACACTGAAGCTTTCTTT.

The chain uses TRBV10-3 and TRBJ2-7; a possible D gene is TRBD2 (6 bases). V lost 0 bases and J 3 bases, leaving 9 bases between the germline ends. Germline loops: CDR1 ENHRY, CDR2 SYGVKD. CDR3 length: 14 residues. CDR3 loop: CAISESWGVYEQYF. The CDR3 coding sequence is TGTGCCATCAGTGAGTCGTGGGGGGTCTACGAGCAGTACTTC.

This clone showed up just once. The V and J genes are TRBV19 and TRBJ2-7, with TRBD2 matching 9 bases. The ends lost 4 bases at V and 1 base at J; junction bases unmatched: 5. Germline-derived CDR1 and CDR2 are LNHDA and SQIVND (reference sequence). This CDR3 comprises 15 residues. The CDR3 nucleotides read TGTGCCAGTAGTAGTAGCGGGAGTAGGTCCTACGAGCAGTACTTC. Amino acids: CASSSSGSRSYEQYF.

The J gene is TRBJ2-7, the V gene TRBV9; tentative D call: TRBD1 (5 bases). This CDR3 comprises 14 residues. In germline, CDR1 is SGDLS, CDR2 YYNGEE. V gave up 3 bases and J gave up 1 base, with 11 bases separating them. Written as DNA, the CDR3 is TGTGCCAGCAGCGGGTCAGGGCGGTCCTACGAGCAGTACTTC. Translation: CASSGSGRSYEQYF.

The chain couples TRBV4-2 to TRBJ2-6, with a tentative D call TRBD2 (6 bases). The germline V and J ends were trimmed by 0 bases and 0 bases, with 12 bases remaining between them. CDR1 and CDR2 from the germline V gene are LGHNA and YNFKEQ. The CDR3 extends over 18 amino acids. In DNA, the CDR3 is TGTGCCAGCAGCCAAGAGGGAGGATCCTTCTCTGGGGCCAACGTCCTGACTTTC. Residues: CASSQEGGSFSGANVLTF.

The rearrangement links TRBV27 to TRBJ1-1, with D unclear. Trimming left V 7 bases short and J 1 base short, with 13 bases between. CDR3 length: 14 residues. CDR1 is MNHEY, CDR2 SMNVEV, per germline (reference sequence). Here the CDR3 reads CASIPFPWNTEAFF. CDR3 sequence (DNA): TGTGCCAGCATTCCCTTCCCCTGGAACACTGAAGCTTTCTTT.

The sample holds a few counts of this clone. The V and J genes are TRBV10-2 and TRBJ2-7; D call uncertain. The V gene's germline CDR1 is WSHSY and CDR2 SAAADI. The V gene lost 0 bases and the J gene lost 7 bases, with 13 bases spanning the gap. The CDR3 totals 14 residues. CDR3 DNA: TGCGCCAGCAGTGAGTCGGGCCGAACGAGTGAGCAGTACTTC. Translating gives CASSESGRTSEQYF.